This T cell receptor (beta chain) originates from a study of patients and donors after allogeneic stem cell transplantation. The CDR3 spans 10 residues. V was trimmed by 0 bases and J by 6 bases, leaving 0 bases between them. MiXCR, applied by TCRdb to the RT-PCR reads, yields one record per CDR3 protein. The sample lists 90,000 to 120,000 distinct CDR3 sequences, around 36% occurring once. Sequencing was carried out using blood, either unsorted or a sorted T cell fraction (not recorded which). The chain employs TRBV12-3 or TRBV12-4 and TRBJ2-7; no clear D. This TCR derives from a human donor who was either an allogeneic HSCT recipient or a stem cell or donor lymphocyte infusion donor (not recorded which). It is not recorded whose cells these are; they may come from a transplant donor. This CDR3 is CASSLAEQYF. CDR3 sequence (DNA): TGTGCCAGCAGTTTAGCCGAGCAGTACTTC.